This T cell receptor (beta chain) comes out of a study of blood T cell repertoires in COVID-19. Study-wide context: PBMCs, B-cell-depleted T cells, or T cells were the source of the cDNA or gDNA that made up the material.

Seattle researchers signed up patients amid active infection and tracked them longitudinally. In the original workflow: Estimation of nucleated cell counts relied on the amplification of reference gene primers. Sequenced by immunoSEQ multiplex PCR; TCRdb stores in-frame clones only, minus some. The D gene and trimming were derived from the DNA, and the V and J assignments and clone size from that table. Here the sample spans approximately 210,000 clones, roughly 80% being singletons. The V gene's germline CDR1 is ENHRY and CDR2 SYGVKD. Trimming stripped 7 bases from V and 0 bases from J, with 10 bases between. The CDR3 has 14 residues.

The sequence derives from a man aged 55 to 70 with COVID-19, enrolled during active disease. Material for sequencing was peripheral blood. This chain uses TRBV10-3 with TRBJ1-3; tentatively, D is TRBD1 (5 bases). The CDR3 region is CAITGGGSGNTIYF. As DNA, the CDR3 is TGTGCCATCACCGGCGGGGGCTCTGGAAACACCATATATTTT.